The clone carrying this T cell receptor (beta chain) has only a few counts. The data originate from a study of blood T cell repertoires in COVID-19. Across the study: COVID-19 samples, acute and convalescent, were from the United States, Italy and Spain.

Categorization into cohorts depended on clinical history that participants reported. Clones were sequenced by immunoSEQ multiplex PCR, and TCRdb holds only the in-frame ones, with some missing. The sample lists under 350,000 clones; 80% to 90% were seen once. The sample was PBMCs or T cells enriched from blood (not recorded which). This TCR came from a woman between 35 and 50 years old with acute COVID-19.

The CDR3 nucleotides are TGTGCCAGCAGCCAGGAACAGGGGATGGCTTTCTTT. It codes for CASSQEQGMAFF. The rearrangement uses TRBV4-2 and TRBJ1-1, with 7 bases identical to TRBD1. The CDR3 consists of 12 residues. CDR1 LGHNA and CDR2 YNFKEQ come from the germline V gene. V lost 3 bases, J lost 11 bases, and 6 bases stayed unmatched.